Listed here are 27 T cell receptor beta chains from one sample, sequenced in a study of blood T cell repertoires in COVID-19. Sequenced by immunoSEQ multiplex PCR; TCRdb stores in-frame clones only, minus some. Of about 170,000 clones listed, 65% to 80% are singletons. What was sequenced was PBMCs or T cells enriched from blood (not recorded which). Receptor source: a woman in her 70s in a cohort exposed to, infected with or recovered from COVID-19 (not recorded which).

This chain uses TRBV5-4 with TRBJ2-7, with D uncertain. CDR1 is SGHNT and CDR2 is YYREEE in the germline V gene (reference sequence). This CDR3 contains 13 residues. V gave up 1 base and J gave up 2 bases, with 7 bases separating them. CDR3 in amino acids: CASSLSPAYEQYF. CDR3 coding DNA: TGTGCCAGCAGCTTGTCCCCGGCCTACGAGCAGTACTTC.

This clone has only one observation. The chain carries TRBV5-4 and TRBJ1-1; tentative D call: TRBD1 (5 bases). Trimming removed 0 bases from V and 1 base from J, with 10 bases in between. This CDR3 region has 15 residues. Germline CDR1 is SGHNT and CDR2 is YYREEE (reference sequence). The CDR3 protein is CASSLEPGKNTEAFF. As DNA, the CDR3 is TGTGCCAGCAGCTTGGAGCCAGGGAAGAACACTGAAGCTTTCTTT.

The V call is TRBV27, the J call TRBJ1-2, with 11 bases matching TRBD1. V trimming: 5 bases; J trimming: 2 bases; junction bases outside the gene matches: 4. The CDR3 runs 15 residues. Germline values: CDR1 MNHEY, CDR2 SMNVEV (reference sequence). Here the CDR3 reads CASSTWTGGNYGYTF. The CDR3 DNA is TGTGCCAGCAGTACCTGGACAGGGGGCAACTATGGCTACACCTTC.

This clone showed up just a few times. The chain has TRBV29-1 and TRBJ2-3, with a tentative D call TRBD2 (5 bases). The CDR3 has 16 amino acids. The V and J ends lost 0 bases and 0 bases respectively, with 13 bases between them. Germline V gene lookup returns CDR1 SQVTM and CDR2 ANQGSEA. In DNA form, the CDR3 reads TGCAGCGTTGAAGATCGAGGGATGGGAAGCACAGATACGCAGTATTTT. Its translation is CSVEDRGMGSTDTQYF.

The J gene is TRBJ2-7, the V gene TRBV9; D is possibly TRBD1 (7 bases). CDR1 SGDLS and CDR2 YYNGEE come from the germline V gene. This CDR3 is 15 amino acids long. The V end was cut by 0 bases, the J end by 2 bases, with 12 bases between. The CDR3 protein is CASSVDPGGTYEQYF. The CDR3 DNA reads TGTGCCAGCAGCGTAGACCCAGGGGGGACCTACGAGCAGTACTTC.

The chain couples TRBV24-1 to TRBJ2-1; 13 bases are a match to TRBD2. CDR3 length: 17 residues. The germline gives CDR1 KGHDR, CDR2 SFDVKD. After removal of 0 bases from V and 9 bases from J, the junction contained 7 bases not matched to a gene. CDR3 region: CATSDLPTSGRAGEQFF. Here the CDR3 DNA reads TGTGCCACCAGTGATTTGCCCACTAGCGGGAGGGCCGGTGAGCAGTTCTTC.

The rearrangement joins TRBV24-1 to TRBJ1-1, with D perhaps TRBD1 (6 bases). This CDR3 has 15 amino acids. The ends were cut back, 2 bases at V and 3 bases at J, with 12 bases in the middle. Germline CDR1 is KGHDR and CDR2 is SFDVKD. CDR3: CATSDSGAGDTEAFF. CDR3 nucleotide sequence: TGTGCCACCAGTGATTCGGGTGCAGGGGACACTGAAGCTTTCTTT.

V and J are TRBV14 and TRBJ2-1; D is perhaps TRBD2 (7 bases). Germline-derived CDR1 and CDR2 are SGHDN and FVKESK. The CDR3 is 16 amino acids. V was trimmed by 1 base and J by 3 bases, leaving 13 bases between them. DNA of the CDR3: TGTGCCAGCAGCCAAGGATGGGGGGGCCTCTACAATGAGCAGTTCTTC. Translating it yields CASSQGWGGLYNEQFF.

The rearrangement links TRBV5-1 to TRBJ2-1; no firm D call. The V end was cut by 0 bases, the J end by 2 bases, with 12 bases between. The germline CDR1 and CDR2 sequences are SGHRS and YFSETQ. The CDR3 has 16 residues. CDR3 sequence reads: CASSLEFGAPYNEQFF. The CDR3 DNA sequence: TGCGCCAGCAGCTTGGAATTCGGAGCGCCCTACAATGAGCAGTTCTTC.

The rearrangement uses TRBV5-4 and TRBJ1-1; 7 positions match TRBD1. The trim removed 9 bases at V and 0 bases at J, leaving 11 bases unmatched. There are 15 residues in the CDR3. Germline V gene data show CDR1 as SGHNT and CDR2 as YYREEE (reference sequence). CDR3 sequence reads: CATGEGGRMNTEAFF. CDR3 in DNA: TGTGCCACGGGCGAAGGGGGCCGTATGAACACTGAAGCTTTCTTT.

In nucleotides, the CDR3 is TGTGCCAGCAGGCAGGGGGCGCGAGATGTGGGGTATTTT. Translating it yields CASRQGARDVGYF. V usage is TRBV5-6 and J usage is TRBJ2-3; 8 positions agree with TRBD1. This CDR3 has 13 residues. The germline gives CDR1 SGHDT, CDR2 YYEEEE. V gave up 5 bases and J gave up 14 bases; unmatched junction bases: 13.

Turning to this clone: The sample carries other DNA sequences with the same CDR3. The rearrangement uses TRBV5-4 and TRBJ1-4; TRBD1 matches 8 bases. Germline CDR1 and CDR2: SGHNT and YYREEE (reference sequence). Trimming at V came to 0 bases and at J to 7 bases, leaving 2 bases not matched to a gene. The CDR3 consists of 14 residues. CDR3 DNA sequence: TGTGCCAGCAGCTTGGCAGGGGGCGGTGAAAAACTGTTTTTT. It encodes CASSLAGGGEKLFF.

This chain joins TRBV18 and TRBJ2-2; tentative D call: TRBD2 (6 bases). Germline V gene sequence: CDR1 KGHSH, CDR2 LQKENI. This CDR3 has 15 amino acids. V was cut by 2 bases and J by 6 bases, with 13 bases left in between. The CDR3 DNA sequence: TGTGCCAGCTCACCAACCCTTTCGGGGGCCGGGGAGCTGTTTTTT. Translation: CASSPTLSGAGELFF.

J is TRBJ1-2 and V is TRBV2; D uncertain. Germline V lookup: CDR1 SNHLY, CDR2 FYNNEI. CDR3 size: 12 residues. Trimming left V 2 bases short and J 6 bases short, with 7 bases between. The CDR3 loop is CASSEQINGYTF. The CDR3 DNA reads TGTGCCAGCAGTGAACAGATTAATGGCTACACCTTC.

V and J are TRBV28 and TRBJ2-7; 11 bases are shared with TRBD2. The CDR3 is made up of 15 amino acids. V lost 6 bases, J lost 2 bases, and 6 bases stayed unmatched. CDR1 is MDHEN, CDR2 SYDVKM, per germline. The CDR3 protein is CASRPTSGSPYEQYF. The CDR3 DNA is TGTGCCAGCAGACCAACTAGCGGGAGTCCCTACGAGCAGTACTTC.

The chain has TRBV2 and TRBJ2-5; 7 bases agree with TRBD2. Germline V gives CDR1 SNHLY, CDR2 FYNNEI. J lost 1 base, V lost 11 bases, and 13 bases had no gene match. The CDR3 length is 15 residues. The CDR3 DNA sequence: TGTGCCGACCGCCTTGGCGGGAGTCGCCAAGAGACCCAGTACTTC. It encodes CADRLGGSRQETQYF.

The J gene is TRBJ1-6, the V gene TRBV9; no firm D call. Germline CDR1 and CDR2: SGDLS and YYNGEE. CDR3 length equals 15 residues. With 2 bases removed from V and 0 bases from J, the gap between germline ends came to 6 bases. This CDR3 reads CASSVEGSYNSPLHF. Here the CDR3 DNA reads TGTGCCAGCAGCGTGGAGGGCTCCTATAATTCACCCCTCCACTTT.

V and J are TRBV7-9 and TRBJ2-1; 11 nucleotides line up with TRBD2. The V segment lost 6 bases and the J segment 7 bases; nucleotides outside the gene matches: 14. This CDR3 contains 17 residues. Germline V gene data show CDR1 as SEHNR and CDR2 as FQNEAQ (reference sequence). The chain's CDR3 is CASSPSPTSGSVNEQFF. CDR3 DNA sequence: TGTGCCAGCAGTCCCAGCCCAACTAGCGGGAGCGTTAATGAGCAGTTCTTC.

The chain recombines TRBV7-8 with TRBJ2-5; D is possibly TRBD1 (5 bases). Germline V lookup: CDR1 SGHVS, CDR2 FQNEAQ. This CDR3 has 12 amino acids. V lost 8 bases to trimming and J lost 5 bases, with 12 bases between them. The CDR3 here is CASCRVGETQYF. CDR3 nucleotide sequence: TGTGCCAGCTGCAGGGTGGGTGAGACCCAGTACTTC.

This clone has only a few counts. The chain couples TRBV5-8 to TRBJ2-3; 12 bases are shared with TRBD2. V lost 3 bases, J lost 0 bases, and 11 bases stayed unmatched. This CDR3 has 19 residues. CDR1 is SGHTS and CDR2 is YDEGEE in the germline V gene. CDR3 amino acids: CASSYRHLAGGLSTDTQYF. CDR3 DNA: TGTGCCAGCAGCTACAGACACCTAGCGGGAGGGCTTAGCACAGATACGCAGTATTTT.

This chain connects TRBV18 to TRBJ1-2; D is unresolved. The CDR3 has 15 residues. The germline V gene has CDR1 KGHSH and CDR2 LQKENI. V lost 0 bases and J 6 bases, leaving 14 bases between the germline ends. The CDR3 region is CASSPPGGNAHGYTF. CDR3 bases: TGTGCCAGCTCACCACCGGGAGGGAACGCACATGGCTACACCTTC.

CDR3: CASSLGTRNEQFF. The CDR3 DNA reads TGTGCCAGCAGCTTAGGGACTAGAAATGAGCAGTTCTTC. The V call is TRBV11-2, the J call TRBJ2-1, with TRBD2 matching 7 bases. The CDR3 totals 13 residues. The ends lost 1 base at V and 7 bases at J; junction bases unmatched: 1. Germline values: CDR1 SGHAT, CDR2 FQNNGV.

The chain joins TRBV5-1 to TRBJ2-5; tentatively, D is TRBD1 (6 bases). The V gene's germline CDR1 is SGHRS and CDR2 YFSETQ. Trimming shortened V by 0 bases and J by 5 bases, and 11 bases separated the two germline ends. The CDR3 is 14 amino acids. The CDR3 spells CASSLVGRGETQYF. DNA of the CDR3: TGCGCCAGCAGCTTGGTTGGCAGGGGCGAGACCCAGTACTTC.

The rearrangement links TRBV6-1 to TRBJ2-1, with TRBD1 matching 8 bases. The CDR3 sequence is 16 residues long. Germline V gene data show CDR1 as MNHNS and CDR2 as SASEGT. V shed 2 bases and J 5 bases; nucleotides not matched to a gene: 8. The CDR3 reads CASSELLGTGDNEQFF. CDR3 nucleotide sequence: TGTGCCAGCAGTGAACTTCTGGGGACAGGAGACAATGAGCAGTTCTTC.

The rearrangement joins TRBV28 to TRBJ2-3, with 10 bases aligning to TRBD2. Germline CDR1 and CDR2: MDHEN and SYDVKM. After removal of 4 bases from V and 2 bases from J, the junction contained 18 bases not matched to a gene. The CDR3 sequence is 20 residues long. The CDR3 DNA reads as TGTGCCAGCAGTTCCAAACTCCTCTCCCTGCTAGCGGGAGTCACAGATACGCAGTATTTT. This codes for CASSSKLLSLLAGVTDTQYF. Full variable domain (rest looked up from reference TRBV28 and TRBJ2-3): DVKVTQSSRYLVKRTGEKVFLECVQDMDHENMFWYRQDPGLGLRLIYFSYDVKMKEKGDIPEGYSVSREKKERFSLILESASTNQTSMYLCASSSKLLSLLAGVTDTQYFGPGTRLTVL.

This chain joins TRBV11-1 and TRBJ2-1; 7 nucleotides align to TRBD1. J was trimmed by 2 bases and V by 4 bases; bases with no gene match: 8. This CDR3 contains 16 residues. Germline values: CDR1 SGHAT, CDR2 FQDESV (reference sequence). The DNA of the CDR3 is TGTGCCAGCAGCTCAGTTACAGGGGAAACCTACAATGAGCAGTTCTTC. It encodes CASSSVTGETYNEQFF.

This rearrangement joins TRBV10-3 to TRBJ2-7; TRBD2 aligns across 12 bases. V lost 3 bases, J lost 3 bases, and 9 bases stayed unmatched. CDR3 length: 17 amino acids. CDR1 is ENHRY and CDR2 is SYGVKD in the germline V gene. CDR3: CAISDTSSGRAGYEQYF. The CDR3 bases are TGTGCCATCAGTGACACGTCTAGCGGGAGGGCAGGCTACGAGCAGTACTTC.